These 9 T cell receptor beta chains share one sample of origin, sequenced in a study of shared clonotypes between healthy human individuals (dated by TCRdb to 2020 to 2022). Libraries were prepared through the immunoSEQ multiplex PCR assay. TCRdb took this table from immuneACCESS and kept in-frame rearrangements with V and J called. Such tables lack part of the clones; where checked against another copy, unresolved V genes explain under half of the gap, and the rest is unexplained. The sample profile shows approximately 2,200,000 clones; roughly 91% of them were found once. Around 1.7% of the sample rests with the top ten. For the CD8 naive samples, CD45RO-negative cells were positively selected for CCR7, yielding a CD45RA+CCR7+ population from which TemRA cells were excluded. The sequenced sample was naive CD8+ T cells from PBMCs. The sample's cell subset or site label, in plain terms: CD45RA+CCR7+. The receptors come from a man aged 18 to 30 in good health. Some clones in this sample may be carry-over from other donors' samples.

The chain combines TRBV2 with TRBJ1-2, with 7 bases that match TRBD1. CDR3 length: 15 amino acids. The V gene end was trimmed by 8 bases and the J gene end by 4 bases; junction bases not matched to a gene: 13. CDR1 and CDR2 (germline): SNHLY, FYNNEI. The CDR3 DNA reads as TGTGCCAGCGGGGGGACGGGACAGTTTACCTATGGCTACACCTTC. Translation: CASGGTGQFTYGYTF.

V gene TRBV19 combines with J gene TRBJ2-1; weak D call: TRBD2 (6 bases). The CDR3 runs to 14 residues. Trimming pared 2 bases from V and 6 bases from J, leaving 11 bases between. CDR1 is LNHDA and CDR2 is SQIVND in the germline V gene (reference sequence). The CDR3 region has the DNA TGTGCCAGTAGTATAACGGGAGTAGGCAATGAGCAGTTCTTC. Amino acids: CASSITGVGNEQFF.

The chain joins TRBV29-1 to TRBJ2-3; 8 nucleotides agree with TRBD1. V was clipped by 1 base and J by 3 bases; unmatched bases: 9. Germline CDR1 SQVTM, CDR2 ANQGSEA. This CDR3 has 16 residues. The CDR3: CSVEGDDRGSTDTQYF. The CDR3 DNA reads TGCAGCGTTGAAGGGGACGACAGGGGAAGTACAGATACGCAGTATTTT.

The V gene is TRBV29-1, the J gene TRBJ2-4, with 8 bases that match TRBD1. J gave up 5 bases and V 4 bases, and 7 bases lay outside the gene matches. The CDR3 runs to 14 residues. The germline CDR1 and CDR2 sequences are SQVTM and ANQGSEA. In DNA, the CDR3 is TGCAGCGTTGCCAGGACAGGGTACCAAAACATTCAGTACTTC. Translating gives CSVARTGYQNIQYF. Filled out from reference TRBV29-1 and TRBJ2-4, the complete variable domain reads SAVISQKPSRDICQRGTSLTIQCQVDSQVTMMFWYRQQPGQSLTLIATANQGSEATYESGFVIDKFPISRPNLTFSTLTVSNMSPEDSSIYLCSVARTGYQNIQYFGAGTRLSVL.

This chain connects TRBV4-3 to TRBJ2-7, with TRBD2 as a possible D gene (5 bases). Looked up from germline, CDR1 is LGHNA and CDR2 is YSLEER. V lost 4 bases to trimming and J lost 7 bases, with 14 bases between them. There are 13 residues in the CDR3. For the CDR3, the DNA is TGCGCCAGCAGCCGGACCACGGCGGGTGAGCAGTACTTC. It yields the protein CASSRTTAGEQYF.

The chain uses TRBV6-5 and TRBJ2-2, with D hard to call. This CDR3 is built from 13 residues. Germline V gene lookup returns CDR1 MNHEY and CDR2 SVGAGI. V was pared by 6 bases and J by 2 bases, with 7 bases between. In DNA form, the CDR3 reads TGTGCCAGCAGGATCTATAACACCGGGGAGCTGTTTTTT. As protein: CASRIYNTGELFF.

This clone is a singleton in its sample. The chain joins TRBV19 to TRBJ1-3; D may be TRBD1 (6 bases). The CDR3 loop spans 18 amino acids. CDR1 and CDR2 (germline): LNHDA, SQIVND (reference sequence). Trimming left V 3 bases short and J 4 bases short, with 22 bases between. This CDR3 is CASSINDRSQARGNTIYF. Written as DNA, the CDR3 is TGTGCCAGTAGTATCAATGACAGGAGCCAGGCCCGGGGAAACACCATATATTTT.

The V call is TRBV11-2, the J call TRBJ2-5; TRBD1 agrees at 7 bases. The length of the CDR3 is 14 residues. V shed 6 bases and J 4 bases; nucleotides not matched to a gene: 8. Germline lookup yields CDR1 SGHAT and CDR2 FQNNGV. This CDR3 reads CASSSHRGAETQYF. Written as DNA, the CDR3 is TGTGCCAGCAGTTCCCACAGGGGCGCAGAGACCCAGTACTTC.

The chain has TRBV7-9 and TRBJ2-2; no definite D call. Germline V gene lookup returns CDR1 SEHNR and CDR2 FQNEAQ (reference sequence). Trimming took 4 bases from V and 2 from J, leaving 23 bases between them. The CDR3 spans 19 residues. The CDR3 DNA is TGTGCCAGCAGCTCAGACGGAAGCGCGGTCTCCTCAAACACCGGGGAGCTGTTTTTT. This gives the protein CASSSDGSAVSSNTGELFF. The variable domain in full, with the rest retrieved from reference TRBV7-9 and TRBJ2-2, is DTGVSQNPRHKITKRGQNVTFRCDPISEHNRLYWYRQTLGQGPEFLTYFQNEAQLEKSRLLSDRFSAERPKGSFSTLEIQRTEQGDSAMYLCASSSDGSAVSSNTGELFFGEGSRLTVL.